This TCR beta chain was sequenced in a study of CD8 T cells in ankylosing spondylitis. Notes on this clonotype: The antigen remains undetermined. This clone may be a read error of a much larger clone one base away.

TCRdb ran MiXCR on the 5' RACE reads and lists one entry per CDR3 protein. The table includes 500,000 or so distinct CDR3 sequences, roughly 5.2% detected once. The germline V gene has CDR1 SEHNR and CDR2 FQNEAQ (reference sequence). With V trimmed by 5 bases and J by 10 bases, 14 bases remained unmatched. CDR3 size: 16 residues. Study-level points and caveats: Seemingly characteristic of ankylosing spondylitis blood was a TCR beta motif consisting of about 8 highly homologous variants. The authors reported significant enrichment of disease-linked clones in matched ankylosing spondylitis synovial fluid.

The sequence was obtained from a male donor with ankylosing spondylitis. Sequencing was carried out using blood, either unsorted or a sorted T cell fraction (not recorded which). The chain uses TRBV7-9 and TRBJ1-2; 12 bases align to TRBD1. This chain's CDR3 is CASSESPGQGAPDYTF. CDR3 nucleotides: TGTGCCAGCAGCGAAAGCCCGGGACAGGGGGCACCGGACTACACCTTC.